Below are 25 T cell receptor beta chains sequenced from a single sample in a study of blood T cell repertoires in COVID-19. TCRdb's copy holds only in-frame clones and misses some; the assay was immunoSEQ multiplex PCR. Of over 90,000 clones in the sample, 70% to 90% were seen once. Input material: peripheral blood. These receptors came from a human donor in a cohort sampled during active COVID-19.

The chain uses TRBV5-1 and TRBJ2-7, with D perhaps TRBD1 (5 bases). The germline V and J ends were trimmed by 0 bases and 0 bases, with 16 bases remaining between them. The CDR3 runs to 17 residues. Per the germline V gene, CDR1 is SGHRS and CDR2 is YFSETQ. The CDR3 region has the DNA TGCGCCAGCAGCTTGGACGGTAGGGCAGGGCCCTCCTACGAGCAGTACTTC. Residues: CASSLDGRAGPSYEQYF. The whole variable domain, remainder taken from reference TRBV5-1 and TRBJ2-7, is KAGVTQTPRYLIKTRGQQVTLSCSPISGHRSVSWYQQTPGQGLQFLFEYFSETQRNKGNFPGRFSGRQFSNSRSEMNVSTLELGDSALYLCASSLDGRAGPSYEQYFGPGTRLTVT.

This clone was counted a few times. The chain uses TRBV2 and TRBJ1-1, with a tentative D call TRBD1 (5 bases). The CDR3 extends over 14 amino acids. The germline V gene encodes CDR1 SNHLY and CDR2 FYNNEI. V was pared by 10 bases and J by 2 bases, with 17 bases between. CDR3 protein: CATQKARVNTEAFF. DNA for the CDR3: TGTGCCACCCAAAAGGCCAGGGTCAACACTGAAGCTTTCTTT.

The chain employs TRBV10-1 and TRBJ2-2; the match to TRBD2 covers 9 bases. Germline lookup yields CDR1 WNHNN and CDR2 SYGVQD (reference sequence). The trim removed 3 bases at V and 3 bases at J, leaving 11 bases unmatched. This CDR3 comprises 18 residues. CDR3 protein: CASSDPPFVAGDTGELFF. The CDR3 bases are TGCGCCAGCAGTGACCCCCCCTTTGTAGCGGGGGACACCGGGGAGCTGTTTTTT.

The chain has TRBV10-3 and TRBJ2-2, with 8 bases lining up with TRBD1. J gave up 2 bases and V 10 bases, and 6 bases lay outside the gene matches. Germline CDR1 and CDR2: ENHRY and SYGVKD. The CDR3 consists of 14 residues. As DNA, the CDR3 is TGTGCCACAAGACAGGGGAAAAACACCGGGGAGCTGTTTTTT. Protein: CATRQGKNTGELFF.

Written as DNA, the CDR3 is TGTGCCATCAGTCAAGGGGGAGAAGCTTTCTTT. It yields the protein CAISQGGEAFF. This rearrangement joins TRBV10-3 to TRBJ1-1; maybe TRBD1 (6 bases). This CDR3 comprises 11 residues. In germline, CDR1 is ENHRY, CDR2 SYGVKD. V lost 5 bases, J lost 8 bases, and 9 bases lay in between.

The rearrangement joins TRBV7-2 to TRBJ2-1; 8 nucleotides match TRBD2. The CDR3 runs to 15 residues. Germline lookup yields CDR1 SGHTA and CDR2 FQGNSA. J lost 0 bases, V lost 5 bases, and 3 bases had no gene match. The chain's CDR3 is CASSRGGFSYNEQFF. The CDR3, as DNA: TGTGCCAGCAGCCGGGGGGGCTTCTCCTACAATGAGCAGTTCTTC.

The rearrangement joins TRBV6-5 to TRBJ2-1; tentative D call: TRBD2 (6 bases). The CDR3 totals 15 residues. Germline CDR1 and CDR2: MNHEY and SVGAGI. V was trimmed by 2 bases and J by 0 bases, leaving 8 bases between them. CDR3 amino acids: CASSYAGLSYNEQFF. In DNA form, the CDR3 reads TGTGCCAGCAGTTACGCGGGACTCTCCTACAATGAGCAGTTCTTC.

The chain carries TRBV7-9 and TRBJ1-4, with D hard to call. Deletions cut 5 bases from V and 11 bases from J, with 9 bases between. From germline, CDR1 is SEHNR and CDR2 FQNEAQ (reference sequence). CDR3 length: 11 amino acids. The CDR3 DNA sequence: TGTGCCAGCAGCCTCCAGTATAAACTGTTTTTT. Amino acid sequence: CASSLQYKLFF.

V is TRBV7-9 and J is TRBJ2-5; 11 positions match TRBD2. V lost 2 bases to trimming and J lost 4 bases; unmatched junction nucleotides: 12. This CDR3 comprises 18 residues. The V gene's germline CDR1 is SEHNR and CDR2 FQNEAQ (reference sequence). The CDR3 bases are TGTGCCAGCAGCTTATTTTTATTTGGGACTAGCGGACGAGAGACCCAGTACTTC. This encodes CASSLFLFGTSGRETQYF.

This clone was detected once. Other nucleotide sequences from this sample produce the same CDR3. The CDR3 loop is CASSQGQALGQYF. The CDR3, as DNA: TGTGCCAGCAGCCAAGGCCAGGCGCTTGGGCAGTACTTC. The chain links TRBV14 to TRBJ2-7; D ambiguous. The CDR3 length is 13 residues. Germline values: CDR1 SGHDN, CDR2 FVKESK. V lost 1 base and J lost 9, with 13 bases in between. Combining the CDR3 with reference TRBV14 and TRBJ2-7 gives the whole variable domain EAGVTQFPSHSVIEKGQTVTLRCDPISGHDNLYWYRRVMGKEIKFLLHFVKESKQDESGMPNNRFLAERTGGTYSTLKVQPAELEDSGVYFCASSQGQALGQYFGPGTRLTVT.

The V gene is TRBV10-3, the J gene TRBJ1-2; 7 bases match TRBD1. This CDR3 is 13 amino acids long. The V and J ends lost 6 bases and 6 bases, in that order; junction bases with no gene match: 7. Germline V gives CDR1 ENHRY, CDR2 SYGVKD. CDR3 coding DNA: TGTGCCATCAGCCTAGGACAGGTGGATGGCTACACCTTC. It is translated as CAISLGQVDGYTF.

CDR3 in amino acids: CASSASGGTRYTF. CDR3 DNA sequence: TGTGCCAGCAGCGCAAGCGGGGGGACGCGCTACACCTTC. V is TRBV7-2 and J is TRBJ1-2; a weak D match, TRBD1 (5 bases). Per the germline V gene, CDR1 is SGHTA and CDR2 is FQGNSA. This CDR3 comprises 13 residues. The V and J ends lost 5 bases and 9 bases respectively, with 16 bases between them. The full variable domain, completed using reference TRBV7-2 and TRBJ1-2, is GAGVSQSPSNKVTEKGKDVELRCDPISGHTALYWYRQSLGQGLEFLIYFQGNSAPDKSGLPSDRFSAERTGGSVSTLTIQRTQQEDSAVYLCASSASGGTRYTFGSGTRLTVV.

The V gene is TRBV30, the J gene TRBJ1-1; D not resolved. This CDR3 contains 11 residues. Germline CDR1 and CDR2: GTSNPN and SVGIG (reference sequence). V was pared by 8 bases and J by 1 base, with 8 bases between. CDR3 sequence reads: CAENRNTEAFF. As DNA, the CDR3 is TGTGCCGAAAACAGGAACACTGAAGCTTTCTTT.

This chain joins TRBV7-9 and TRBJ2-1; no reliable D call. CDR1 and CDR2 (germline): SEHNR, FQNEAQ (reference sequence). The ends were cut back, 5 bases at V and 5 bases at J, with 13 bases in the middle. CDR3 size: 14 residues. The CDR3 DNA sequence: TGTGCCAGCAGCCCGAGCCTATCTAACAATGAGCAGTTCTTC. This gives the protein CASSPSLSNNEQFF.

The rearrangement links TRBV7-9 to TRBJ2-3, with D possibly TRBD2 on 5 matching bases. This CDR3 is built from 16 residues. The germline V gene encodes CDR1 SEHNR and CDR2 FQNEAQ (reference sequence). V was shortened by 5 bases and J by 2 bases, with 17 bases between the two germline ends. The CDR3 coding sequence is TGTGCCAGCAGCGTAGGACTCACGGAGGTCACAGATACGCAGTATTTT. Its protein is CASSVGLTEVTDTQYF.

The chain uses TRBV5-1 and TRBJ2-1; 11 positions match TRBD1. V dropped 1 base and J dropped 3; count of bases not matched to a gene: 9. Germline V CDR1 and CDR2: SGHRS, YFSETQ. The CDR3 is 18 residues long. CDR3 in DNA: TGCGCCAGCAGCTTGCCCACTACCGGGACAGGGGGCTACAATGAGCAGTTCTTC. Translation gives CASSLPTTGTGGYNEQFF.

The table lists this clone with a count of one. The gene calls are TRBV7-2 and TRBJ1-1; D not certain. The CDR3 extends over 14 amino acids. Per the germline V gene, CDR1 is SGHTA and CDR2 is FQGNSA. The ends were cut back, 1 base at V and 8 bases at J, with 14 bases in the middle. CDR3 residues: CASSLEVGAAEAFF. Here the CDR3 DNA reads TGTGCCAGCAGCTTAGAGGTAGGCGCGGCAGAAGCTTTCTTT.

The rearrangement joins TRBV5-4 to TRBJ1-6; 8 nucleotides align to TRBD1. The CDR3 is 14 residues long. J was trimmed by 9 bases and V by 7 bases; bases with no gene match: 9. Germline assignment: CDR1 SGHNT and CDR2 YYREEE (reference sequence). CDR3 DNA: TGTGCCAGCGGCCCGGGACAGGTTGTTTCACCCCTCCACTTT. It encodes CASGPGQVVSPLHF.

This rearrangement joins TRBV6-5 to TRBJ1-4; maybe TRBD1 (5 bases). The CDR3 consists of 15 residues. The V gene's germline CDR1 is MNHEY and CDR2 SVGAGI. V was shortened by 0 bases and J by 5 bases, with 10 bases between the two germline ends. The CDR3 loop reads CASSYSRQNNEKLFF. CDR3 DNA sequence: TGTGCCAGCAGTTACTCGAGACAGAACAATGAAAAACTGTTTTTT.

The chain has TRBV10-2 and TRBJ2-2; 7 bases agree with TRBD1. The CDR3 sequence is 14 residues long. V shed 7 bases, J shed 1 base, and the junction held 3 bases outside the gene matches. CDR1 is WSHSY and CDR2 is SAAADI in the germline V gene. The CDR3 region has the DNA TGCGCCAGCACTGGACAGGTGAACACCGGGGAGCTGTTTTTT. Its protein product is CASTGQVNTGELFF.

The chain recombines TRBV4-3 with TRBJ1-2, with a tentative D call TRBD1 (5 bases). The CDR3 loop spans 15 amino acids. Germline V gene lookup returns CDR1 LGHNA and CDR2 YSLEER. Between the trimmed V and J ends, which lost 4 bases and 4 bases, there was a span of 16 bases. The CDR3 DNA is TGCGCCAGCAGCCCAGCCTTAGGCGGGGGCTATGGCTACACCTTC. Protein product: CASSPALGGGYGYTF.

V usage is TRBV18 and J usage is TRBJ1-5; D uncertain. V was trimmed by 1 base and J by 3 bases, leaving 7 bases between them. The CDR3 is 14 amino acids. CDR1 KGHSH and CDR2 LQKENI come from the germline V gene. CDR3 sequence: CASSPLGDNQPQHF. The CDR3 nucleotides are TGTGCCAGCTCACCACTCGGTGACAATCAGCCCCAGCATTTT.

The CDR3 sequence: CASSRSNTEAFF. In DNA, the CDR3 is TGCGCCAGCAGCCGTTCTAACACTGAAGCTTTCTTT. V and J are TRBV5-1 and TRBJ1-1; the D is unclear. This CDR3 is 12 amino acids long. Germline loops: CDR1 SGHRS, CDR2 YFSETQ. Deletions cut 4 bases from V and 2 bases from J, with 6 bases between.

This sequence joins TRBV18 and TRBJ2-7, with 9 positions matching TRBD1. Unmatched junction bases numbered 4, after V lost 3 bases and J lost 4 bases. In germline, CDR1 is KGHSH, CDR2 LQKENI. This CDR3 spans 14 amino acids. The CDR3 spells CASSPKGQGYEQYF. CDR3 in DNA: TGTGCCAGCTCACCGAAGGGACAGGGATACGAGCAGTACTTC.

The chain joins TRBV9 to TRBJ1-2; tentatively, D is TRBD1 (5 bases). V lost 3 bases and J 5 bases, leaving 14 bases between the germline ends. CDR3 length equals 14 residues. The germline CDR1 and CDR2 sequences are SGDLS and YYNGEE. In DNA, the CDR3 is TGTGCCAGCAGCGCCGGGACTGGTAGTTATGGCTACACCTTC. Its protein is CASSAGTGSYGYTF. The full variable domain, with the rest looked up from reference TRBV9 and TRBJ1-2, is DSGVTQTPKHLITATGQRVTLRCSPRSGDLSVYWYQQSLDQGLQFLIQYYNGEERAKGNILERFSAQQFPDLHSELNLSSLELGDSALYFCASSAGTGSYGYTFGSGTRLTVV.